This T cell receptor (beta chain) stems from a study of immune evolution from preneoplasia to lung adenocarcinoma. General study findings and limits: Top clone frequencies peaked in normal lung, apparently declining through invasive adenocarcinoma.

The repertoire was sequenced with immunoSEQ multiplex PCR; TCRdb's copy has only in-frame clones and lacks some. The sample lists about 3,900 clones, about 85% occurring once. About this clone: Its antigen remains unknown.

Germline CDR1 and CDR2: SNHLY and FYNNEI. The length of the CDR3 is 14 residues. V was trimmed by 2 bases and J by 6 bases, leaving 14 bases between them. The J gene is TRBJ2-7, the V gene TRBV2; D call uncertain. The clonotype was recovered from a donor of 70 years or more with lung adenocarcinoma. Sequencing was carried out using FFPE minimally invasive lung adenocarcinoma tissue. The CDR3 is CASSERWGYGEQYF. CDR3 nucleotide sequence: TGTGCCAGCAGTGAACGATGGGGATATGGCGAGCAGTACTTC.